This T cell receptor beta chain came from a study of shared clonotypes between healthy human individuals. With V trimmed by 0 bases and J by 3 bases, 18 bases remained unmatched. The CDR3 is 20 residues long. Germline V gene lookup returns CDR1 SGHRS and CDR2 YFSETQ. Template for every sorted-subset replicate PCR totaled 150 to 250 ng DNA, around 33,000 T cell genomes. Here immunoSEQ multiplex PCR was the method, and the copy in TCRdb shows in-frame clones only, minus some. The sample consists of around 750,000 clones, less than 85% of them appearing once. Findings and caveats of the study: Estimated richness was generally greater in naive than memory subsets.

As for this clone: Its target is not known.

Sequencing was performed on memory CD4+ T cells sorted from blood. Sample subset: CD45RA-negative fraction. V is TRBV5-1 and J is TRBJ2-3, with 8 bases that match TRBD2. This sequence originates from a woman in her 30s in good health. The CDR3 sequence is CASSLVAVGGRSGWTDTQYF. As DNA, the CDR3 is TGCGCCAGCAGCTTGGTTGCTGTAGGCGGGAGGTCGGGTTGGACAGATACGCAGTATTTT.